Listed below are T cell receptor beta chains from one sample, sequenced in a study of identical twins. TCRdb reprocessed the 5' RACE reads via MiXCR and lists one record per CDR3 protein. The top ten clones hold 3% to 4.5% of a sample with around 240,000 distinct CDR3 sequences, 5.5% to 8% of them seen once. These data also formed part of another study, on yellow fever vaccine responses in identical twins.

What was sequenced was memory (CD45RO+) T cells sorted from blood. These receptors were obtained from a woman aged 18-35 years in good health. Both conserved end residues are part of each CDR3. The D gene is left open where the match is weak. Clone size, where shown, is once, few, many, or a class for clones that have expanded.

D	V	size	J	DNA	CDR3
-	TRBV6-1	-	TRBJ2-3	TGTGCCAGCAGACACCCCGCAGGAGGTACAGATACGCAGTATTTT	CASRHPAGGTDTQYF
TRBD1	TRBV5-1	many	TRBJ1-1	TGCGCCAGCAGGGGAGGGACAGCGAACACTGAAGCTTTCTTT	CASRGGTANTEAFF
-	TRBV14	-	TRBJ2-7	TGTGCCAGCAGCCAAGGTGCCAACTACGAGCAGTACTTC	CASSQGANYEQYF
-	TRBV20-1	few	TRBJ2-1	TGCAGTGCTAGAGTTCGAACGGGGTCAAGAGACTCCTACAATGAGCAGTTCTTC	CSARVRTGSRDSYNEQFF
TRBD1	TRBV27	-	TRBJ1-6	TGTGCCAGCAGTTTAAAAAAACAGGGGTACTCACCCCTCCACTTT	CASSLKKQGYSPLHF
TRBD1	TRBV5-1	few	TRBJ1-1	TGCGCCAGCAGCCCAGGGGGAGTAAACACTGAAGCTTTCTTT	CASSPGGVNTEAFF
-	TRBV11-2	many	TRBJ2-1	TGTGCCAGCAGCTTATCCCGGAGCTCCTACAATGAGCAGTTCTTC	CASSLSRSSYNEQFF
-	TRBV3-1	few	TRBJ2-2	TGTGCCAGCAGCCAAAGAACCGGGGCCAAGGCCACCGGGGAGCTGTTTTTT	CASSQRTGAKATGELFF
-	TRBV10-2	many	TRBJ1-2	TGCGCCAGCAGTGAGCCGGTGACCCAACGTCCCCTCACCGGGGTTTGGTATGGCTACACCTTC	CASSEPVTQRPLTGVWYGYTF
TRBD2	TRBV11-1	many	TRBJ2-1	TGTGCCAGCAGCCCGACTAGCGGGAGGGGGGGCAGGGACAATGAGCAGTTCTTC	CASSPTSGRGGRDNEQFF
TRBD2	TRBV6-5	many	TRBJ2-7	TGTGCCAGCAGTCCTCGACTAGCGGTTTCCTACGAGCAGTACTTC	CASSPRLAVSYEQYF
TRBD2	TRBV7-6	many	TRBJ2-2	TGTGCCAGCAGCACGGGACTAGTATTAGCCGGGGAGCTGTTTTTT	CASSTGLVLAGELFF
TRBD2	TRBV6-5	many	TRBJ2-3	TGTGCCAGCAGTTACCCCCGACTAGCGGGAGAAAAAGATACGCAGTATTTT	CASSYPRLAGEKDTQYF
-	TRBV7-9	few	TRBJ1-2	TGTGCCAGCAGCTTAAAGTCAGGGTCGAACTATGGCTACACCTTC	CASSLKSGSNYGYTF
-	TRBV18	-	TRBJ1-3	TGTGCCAGCTCACCACGCACAGGGTTTGGAAACACCATATATTTT	CASSPRTGFGNTIYF
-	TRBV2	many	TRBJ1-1	TGTGCCAGCAGTCAAGAGGGCGGCAACACTGAAGCTTTCTTT	CASSQEGGNTEAFF
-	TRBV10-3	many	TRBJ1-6	TGTGCCATCAGTGGCCCAAACAGTAATTCACCCCTCCACTTT	CAISGPNSNSPLHF
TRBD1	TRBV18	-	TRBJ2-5	TGTGCCAGCTCACACCGGGGACAGGGAAGAATGGAGACCCAGTACTTC	CASSHRGQGRMETQYF
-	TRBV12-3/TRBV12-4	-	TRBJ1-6	TGTGCCAGCAGTTTACGTCTTATGGGGAATTCACCCCTCCACTTT	CASSLRLMGNSPLHF
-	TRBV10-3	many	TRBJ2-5	TGTGCCATCAGTGAGTCGTCAGCCTGGGAAGAGACCCAGTACTTC	CAISESSAWEETQYF
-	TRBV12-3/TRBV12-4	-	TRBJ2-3	TGTGCCAGCAGTTTTGTGTCAGATACGCAGTATTTT	CASSFVSDTQYF
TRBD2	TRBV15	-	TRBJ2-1	TGTGCCACCAGCAGAGATCGGACGGGGAGGGCCGATGAGCAGTTCTTC	CATSRDRTGRADEQFF
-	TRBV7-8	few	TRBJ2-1	TGTGCCAGCAGCTTAGTCCCACTGTCCAATGAGCAGTTCTTC	CASSLVPLSNEQFF
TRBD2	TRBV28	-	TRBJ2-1	TGTGCCAGCACCCCCCGCGGGAGCCCCCACAATGAGCAGTTCTTC	CASTPRGSPHNEQFF
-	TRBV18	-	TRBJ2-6	TGTGCCAGCTCACCACTGGGTGGGGTCGGGGCCAACGTCCTGACTTTC	CASSPLGGVGANVLTF
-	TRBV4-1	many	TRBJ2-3	TGCGCCAGCAGCCACAGCGGCACAGATACGCAGTATTTT	CASSHSGTDTQYF
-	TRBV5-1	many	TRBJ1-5	TGCGCCAGCAGACAGGATAGCAATCAGCCCCAGCATTTT	CASRQDSNQPQHF
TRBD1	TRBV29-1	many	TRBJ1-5	TGCAGCGTTGCGCCGGACAGGTCCCTGCCCCAGCATTTT	CSVAPDRSLPQHF
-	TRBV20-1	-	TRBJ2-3	TGCAGTGCTACCGACTCTCAGGGCACAGATACGCAGTATTTT	CSATDSQGTDTQYF
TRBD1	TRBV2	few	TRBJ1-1	TGTGCCAGCAGTGAATGGACAGGGGTAGCTTTCTTT	CASSEWTGVAFF